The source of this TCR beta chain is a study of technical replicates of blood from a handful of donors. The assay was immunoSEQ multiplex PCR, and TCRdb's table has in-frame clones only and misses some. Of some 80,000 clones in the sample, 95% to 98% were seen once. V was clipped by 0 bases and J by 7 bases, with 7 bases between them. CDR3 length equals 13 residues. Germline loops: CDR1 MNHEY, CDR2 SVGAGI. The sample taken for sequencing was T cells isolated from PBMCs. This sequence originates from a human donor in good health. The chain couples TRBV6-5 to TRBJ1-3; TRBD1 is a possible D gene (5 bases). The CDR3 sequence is CASSYSGVNTIYF. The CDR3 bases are TGTGCCAGCAGTTACTCAGGGGTGAACACCATATATTTT.